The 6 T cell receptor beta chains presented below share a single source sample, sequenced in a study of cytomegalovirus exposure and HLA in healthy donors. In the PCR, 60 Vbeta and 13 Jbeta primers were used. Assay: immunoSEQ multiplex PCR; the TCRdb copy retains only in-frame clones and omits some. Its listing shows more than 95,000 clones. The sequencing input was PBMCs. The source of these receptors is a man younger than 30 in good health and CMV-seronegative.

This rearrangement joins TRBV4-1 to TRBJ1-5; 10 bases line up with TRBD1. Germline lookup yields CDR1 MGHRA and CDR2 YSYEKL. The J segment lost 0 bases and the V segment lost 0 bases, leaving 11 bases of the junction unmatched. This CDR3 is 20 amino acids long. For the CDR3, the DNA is TGCGCCAGCAGCCAAGAAAAGGGAGCTGGGACAGGGGATAGCAATCAGCCCCAGCATTTT. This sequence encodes CASSQEKGAGTGDSNQPQHF.

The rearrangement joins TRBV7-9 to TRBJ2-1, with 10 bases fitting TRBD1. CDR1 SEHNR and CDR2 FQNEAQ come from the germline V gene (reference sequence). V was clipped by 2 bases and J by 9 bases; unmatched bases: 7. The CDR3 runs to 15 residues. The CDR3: CASSLRQGAIGEQFF. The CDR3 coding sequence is TGTGCCAGCAGCTTAAGACAGGGGGCGATAGGTGAGCAGTTCTTC.

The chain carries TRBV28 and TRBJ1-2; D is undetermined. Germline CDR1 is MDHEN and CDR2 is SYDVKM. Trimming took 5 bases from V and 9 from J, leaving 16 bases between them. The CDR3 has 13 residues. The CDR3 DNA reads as TGTGCCAGCAGTATAACAGTGCCCGGGAGCTACACCTTC. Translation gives CASSITVPGSYTF.

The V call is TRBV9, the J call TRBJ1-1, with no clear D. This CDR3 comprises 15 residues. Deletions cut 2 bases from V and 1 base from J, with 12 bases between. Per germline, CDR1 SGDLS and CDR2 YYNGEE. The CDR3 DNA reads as TGTGCCAGCAGCGTTCAGGCTAACCGGAACACTGAAGCTTTCTTT. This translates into CASSVQANRNTEAFF.

In DNA, the CDR3 is TGTGCCAGCAGCCAAGGATCTCTTGCGGGGGGGCAGGCAGATACGCAGTATTTT. Its protein is CASSQGSLAGGQADTQYF. This sequence joins TRBV4-2 and TRBJ2-3; 9 nucleotides align to TRBD2. The CDR3 is made up of 18 amino acids. Germline CDR1 and CDR2: LGHNA and YNFKEQ. J gave up 4 bases and V 1 base, and 12 bases lay outside the gene matches.

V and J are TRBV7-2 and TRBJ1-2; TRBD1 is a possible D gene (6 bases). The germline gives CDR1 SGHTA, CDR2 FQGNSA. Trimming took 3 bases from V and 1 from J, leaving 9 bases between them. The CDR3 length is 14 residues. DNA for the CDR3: TGTGCCAGCAGCTTTACAGGGATTAACTATGGCTACACCTTC. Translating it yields CASSFTGINYGYTF.